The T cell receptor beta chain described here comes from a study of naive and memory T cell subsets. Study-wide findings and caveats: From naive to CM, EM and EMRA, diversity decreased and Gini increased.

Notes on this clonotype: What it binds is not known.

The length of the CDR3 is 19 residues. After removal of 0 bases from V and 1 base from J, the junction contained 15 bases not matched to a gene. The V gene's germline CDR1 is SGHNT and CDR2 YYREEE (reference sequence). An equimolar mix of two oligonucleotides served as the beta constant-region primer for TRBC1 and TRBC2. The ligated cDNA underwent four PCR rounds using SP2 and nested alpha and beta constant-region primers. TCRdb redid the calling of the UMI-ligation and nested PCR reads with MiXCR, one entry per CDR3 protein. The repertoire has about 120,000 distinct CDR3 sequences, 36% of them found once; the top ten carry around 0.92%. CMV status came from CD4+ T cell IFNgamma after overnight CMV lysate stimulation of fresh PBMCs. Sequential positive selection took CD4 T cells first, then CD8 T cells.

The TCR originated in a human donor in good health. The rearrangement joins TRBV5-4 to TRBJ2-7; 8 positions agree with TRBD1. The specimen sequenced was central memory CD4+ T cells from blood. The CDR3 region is CASSLGPDRAAGRSYEQYF. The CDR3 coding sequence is TGTGCCAGCAGCTTGGGTCCGGACAGGGCGGCGGGAAGATCCTACGAGCAGTACTTC.